This TCR beta chain was identified in a study of T cell responses to AZD1222 COVID-19 vaccine. Study-level points and caveats: The reported proportion of spike-specific TCRs targeting unmutated variant regions was nearly half.

Libraries were prepared by immunoSEQ multiplex PCR; TCRdb keeps only in-frame clonotypes and omits some of them. The table shows tens of thousands of clones, with approximately 92% occurring only once. This clone was seen more than once but under ten times. Its antigen is currently unknown. The specimen was peripheral blood, collected 28 days after the second AZD1222 dose. This sequence was found in an adult who received the AZD1222 COVID-19 vaccine.

CDR3: CASSIRWGTTETQYF. DNA for the CDR3: TGTGCCAGTAGTATACGTTGGGGTACCACAGAGACCCAGTACTTC. The J gene is TRBJ2-5, the V gene TRBV19; D is ambiguous. CDR3 size: 15 residues. Germline V gives CDR1 LNHDA, CDR2 SQIVND (reference sequence). The V and J ends lost 2 bases and 4 bases respectively, with 14 bases between them.